The 32 T cell receptor beta chains below were found in one sample sequenced in a study of T cell changes during pregnancy in multiple sclerosis. Clones were sequenced by immunoSEQ multiplex PCR, and TCRdb holds only the in-frame ones, with some missing. In the table there are tens of thousands of clones, about 92% of which are singletons. The sequencing used CD4+ T cells from peripheral blood mononuclear cells, collected after pregnancy. Every receptor here comes from a female donor with multiple sclerosis, enrolled in a pregnancy study.

This chain connects TRBV29-1 to TRBJ2-1; D not resolved. V was trimmed by 4 bases and J by 4 bases, leaving 2 bases between them. From germline, CDR1 is SQVTM and CDR2 ANQGSEA. The CDR3 totals 10 residues. In nucleotides, the CDR3 is TGCAGCGTTGTATACAATGAGCAGTTCTTC. Amino acids: CSVVYNEQFF.

The chain links TRBV6-5 to TRBJ1-1; D is possibly TRBD1 (5 bases). The CDR3 spans 13 residues. Germline values: CDR1 MNHEY, CDR2 SVGAGI. The V end lost 6 bases, the J end lost 5 bases, and 13 bases lay between the germline ends. The CDR3 sequence is CASSSGGYTEAFF. The CDR3, as DNA: TGTGCCAGCAGCTCCGGGGGGTATACTGAAGCTTTCTTT.

The gene calls are TRBV10-2 and TRBJ1-5; tentative D call: TRBD1 (5 bases). Trimming took 3 bases from V and 0 from J, leaving 12 bases between them. This CDR3 is 16 amino acids long. Germline V gives CDR1 WSHSY, CDR2 SAAADI. The CDR3 sequence: CASSDSGPLSNQPQHF. DNA of the CDR3: TGCGCCAGCAGTGATTCAGGGCCCCTTAGCAATCAGCCCCAGCATTTT.

The rearrangement links TRBV4-1 to TRBJ1-2; D is uncertain. There are 14 residues in the CDR3. CDR1 MGHRA and CDR2 YSYEKL come from the germline V gene. The V end lost 4 bases, the J end lost 3 bases, and 12 bases lay between the germline ends. This CDR3 reads CASSRVEGDYGYTF. CDR3 in DNA: TGCGCCAGCAGCCGAGTGGAGGGAGACTATGGCTACACCTTC.

The chain combines TRBV7-2 with TRBJ1-1; D possibly corresponds to TRBD1 (5 bases). V lost 5 bases, J lost 1 base, and 8 bases lay in between. Per germline, CDR1 SGHTA and CDR2 FQGNSA. The CDR3 sequence is 13 residues long. CDR3 DNA: TGTGCCAGCAGCAGTGACAGGAACACTGAAGCTTTCTTT. Translated, it gives CASSSDRNTEAFF.

This clone has only one observation. The V gene is TRBV29-1, the J gene TRBJ1-2, with no clear D. Germline V gene data show CDR1 as SQVTM and CDR2 as ANQGSEA. This CDR3 contains 10 residues. Between the trimmed V and J ends, which lost 6 bases and 6 bases, there was a span of 8 bases. The CDR3 DNA follows: TGCAGCGTCGACAAAGATGGCTACACCTTC. Translating gives CSVDKDGYTF.

This sequence joins TRBV7-9 and TRBJ1-5, with a possible D match to TRBD1 (5 bases). The germline V gene encodes CDR1 SEHNR and CDR2 FQNEAQ (reference sequence). There are 15 residues in the CDR3. Trimming stripped 5 bases from V and 2 bases from J, with 13 bases between. This CDR3 reads CASSLDGGGNQPQHF. CDR3 DNA sequence: TGTGCCAGCAGCCTGGACGGGGGGGGCAATCAGCCCCAGCATTTT.

The rearrangement uses TRBV4-1 and TRBJ2-2; TRBD1 matches at 8 bases. The ends lost 6 bases at V and 8 bases at J; junction bases unmatched: 8. Per germline, CDR1 MGHRA and CDR2 YSYEKL. CDR3 length: 14 amino acids. The CDR3 nucleotides read TGCGCCAGCAGTTCCCCGGGACAGGAGGGGGAGCTGTTTTTT. Protein product: CASSSPGQEGELFF.

The rearrangement uses TRBV9 and TRBJ2-3, with TRBD2 matching 8 bases. The CDR3 runs 15 residues. Trimming cost V 4 bases and J 4 bases; bases outside gene matches: 8. CDR1 is SGDLS and CDR2 is YYNGEE in the germline V gene. In DNA, the CDR3 is TGTGCCAGCAGCCCACGGGAGGGGTCCGCAGATACGCAGTATTTT. Protein sequence: CASSPREGSADTQYF.

This chain links TRBV7-3 with TRBJ1-2; no clear D gene. Trimming cost V 2 bases and J 3 bases, with 7 bases left between them. The CDR3 has 13 residues. CDR1 and CDR2 from the germline V gene are SGHTA and FQGTGA. The CDR3 is CASSLLGDYGYTF. CDR3 coding DNA: TGTGCCAGCAGCTTACTCGGGGACTATGGCTACACCTTC.

The chain carries TRBV7-8 and TRBJ1-5; 8 bases fit TRBD1. Unmatched junction bases numbered 6, after V lost 5 bases and J lost 6 bases. The V gene's germline CDR1 is SGHVS and CDR2 FQNEAQ. The CDR3 totals 14 residues. The chain's CDR3 is CASSPAGGIQPQHF. In nucleotides, the CDR3 is TGTGCCAGCAGCCCGGCAGGGGGCATTCAGCCCCAGCATTTT.

The chain links TRBV6-5 to TRBJ1-1, with D maybe TRBD1 (6 bases). This CDR3 contains 15 residues. The V gene lost 2 bases and the J gene lost 1 base, with 11 bases spanning the gap. In germline, CDR1 is MNHEY, CDR2 SVGAGI. This CDR3 is CASSYGRGRNTEAFF. The CDR3 DNA reads as TGTGCCAGCAGTTACGGGAGGGGGAGGAACACTGAAGCTTTCTTT.

The rearrangement links TRBV18 to TRBJ1-5; D is unclear. Germline V gene data show CDR1 as KGHSH and CDR2 as LQKENI. Between the trimmed V and J ends, which lost 5 bases and 4 bases, there was a span of 9 bases. The CDR3 is 13 residues long. In DNA, the CDR3 is TGTGCCAGCTCAGAGTACCGTAATCAGCCCCAGCATTTT. Protein sequence: CASSEYRNQPQHF.

This sequence joins TRBV10-2 and TRBJ2-3, with D possibly being TRBD2 (5 bases). CDR3 length equals 15 residues. V lost 4 bases and J lost 1, with 12 bases in between. Germline CDR1 reads WSHSY; CDR2 reads SAAADI. CDR3 DNA sequence: TGCGCCAGCAGTGCTACTAGTCGGGGCACAGATACGCAGTATTTT. It codes for CASSATSRGTDTQYF.

This clone was found once. The V call is TRBV27, the J call TRBJ1-1; TRBD1 is a possible D gene (6 bases). V lost 2 bases and J lost 4, with 17 bases in between. CDR1 and CDR2 (germline): MNHEY, SMNVEV (reference sequence). This CDR3 contains 16 residues. The CDR3 here is CASSLRSGGGITEAFF. The CDR3 coding sequence is TGTGCCAGCAGTTTAAGGTCGGGAGGGGGAATCACTGAAGCTTTCTTT.

The chain joins TRBV6-5 to TRBJ2-7; 7 bases map to TRBD1. CDR1 and CDR2 (germline): MNHEY, SVGAGI. Trimming removed 2 bases from V and 1 base from J; junction bases left unmatched: 2. CDR3 length: 14 amino acids. The CDR3 protein is CASSYGGQSYEQYF. The CDR3 DNA sequence: TGTGCCAGCAGTTACGGGGGACAGTCCTACGAGCAGTACTTC.

V gene TRBV11-2 combines with J gene TRBJ1-2; TRBD1 matches at 7 bases. CDR1 SGHAT and CDR2 FQNNGV come from the germline V gene. V lost 2 bases to trimming and J lost 5 bases; unmatched junction nucleotides: 5. The CDR3 is 14 residues long. The CDR3 coding sequence is TGTGCCAGCAGCTTACGAGGGGGCTCGTATGGCTACACCTTC. Amino acid sequence: CASSLRGGSYGYTF. The full variable domain, completed using reference TRBV11-2 and TRBJ1-2, is EAGVAQSPRYKIIEKRQSVAFWCNPISGHATLYWYQQILGQGPKLLIQFQNNGVVDDSQLPKDRFSAERLKGVDSTLKIQPAKLEDSAVYLCASSLRGGSYGYTFGSGTRLTVV.

The J gene is TRBJ2-2, the V gene TRBV7-2; tentative D call: TRBD2 (7 bases). Trimming removed 1 base from V and 3 bases from J, with 12 bases in between. The CDR3 is made up of 16 amino acids. Germline lookup yields CDR1 SGHTA and CDR2 FQGNSA. The CDR3 region is CASSLGGGLYTGELFF. The CDR3 bases are TGTGCCAGCAGCTTAGGGGGGGGCTTGTACACCGGGGAGCTGTTTTTT.

The chain joins TRBV4-1 to TRBJ1-6; possibly TRBD1 for D (6 bases). Trimming cost V 2 bases and J 9 bases, with 11 bases left between them. The CDR3 loop spans 14 amino acids. From germline, CDR1 is MGHRA and CDR2 YSYEKL. CDR3 DNA sequence: TGCGCCAGCAGCCAAAGGGAGGGGGGTTCACCCCTCCACTTT. Amino acids: CASSQREGGSPLHF.

The chain carries TRBV7-6 and TRBJ2-5; D gene ambiguous. The CDR3 has 11 residues. CDR1 is SGHVS, CDR2 FNYEAQ, per germline. Deletions cut 5 bases from V and 4 bases from J, with 5 bases between. As DNA, the CDR3 is TGTGCCAGCAGCCGAGCAGAGACCCAGTACTTC. As protein: CASSRAETQYF.

The chain recombines TRBV2 with TRBJ2-3, with D uncertain. Germline V gene data show CDR1 as SNHLY and CDR2 as FYNNEI. The CDR3 spans 14 residues. V dropped 4 bases and J dropped 2 bases, with 10 bases sitting between them. The CDR3 is CASSVDSITDTQYF. The CDR3 DNA is TGTGCCAGCAGTGTGGATAGCATCACAGATACGCAGTATTTT.

The V gene is TRBV5-1, the J gene TRBJ1-3; possibly TRBD1 for D (5 bases). The V end lost 0 bases, the J end lost 4 bases, and 11 bases lay between the germline ends. This CDR3 is built from 15 residues. CDR1 is SGHRS, CDR2 YFSETQ, per germline. As DNA, the CDR3 is TGCGCCAGCAGCTTGGCAGGGTCATACGGAAACACCATATATTTT. It specifies CASSLAGSYGNTIYF.

The gene calls are TRBV9 and TRBJ2-5; 9 bases agree with TRBD1. CDR3 length equals 14 residues. V lost 3 bases to trimming and J lost 5 bases; unmatched junction nucleotides: 5. Germline V lookup: CDR1 SGDLS, CDR2 YYNGEE. The CDR3 region has the DNA TGTGCCAGCAGCGAGGGGACAGGGAGCGAGACCCAGTACTTC. Amino acids: CASSEGTGSETQYF.

This clone was observed a single time. The V gene is TRBV11-3, the J gene TRBJ2-1, with 7 bases matching TRBD1. This CDR3 has 18 amino acids. Germline CDR1 is SGHNT and CDR2 is YENEEA. Trimming removed 0 bases from V and 1 base from J; junction bases left unmatched: 9. The CDR3 DNA sequence: TGTGCCAGCAGCTTAGATCTCGGACAGGCCTCTTCCTACAATGAGCAGTTCTTC. It encodes CASSLDLGQASSYNEQFF.

The chain links TRBV7-2 to TRBJ1-6; 9 bases are a match to TRBD1. The germline V gene encodes CDR1 SGHTA and CDR2 FQGNSA. The ends lost 4 bases at V and 9 bases at J; junction bases unmatched: 4. CDR3 length: 14 amino acids. The CDR3, as DNA: TGTGCCAGCAGCTGGACAGGGGATCGTTCACCCCTCCACTTT. Encoded protein: CASSWTGDRSPLHF. Full variable domain (remainder filled in from reference TRBV7-2 and TRBJ1-6): GAGVSQSPSNKVTEKGKDVELRCDPISGHTALYWYRQSLGQGLEFLIYFQGNSAPDKSGLPSDRFSAERTGGSVSTLTIQRTQQEDSAVYLCASSWTGDRSPLHFGNGTRLTVT.

This chain joins TRBV18 and TRBJ1-5; no clear D. V was clipped by 4 bases and J by 3 bases, with 7 bases between them. The CDR3 is 13 amino acids. CDR1 and CDR2 from the germline V gene are KGHSH and LQKENI. The CDR3 is CASSQHYNQPQHF. In DNA form, the CDR3 reads TGTGCCAGCTCACAACATTACAATCAGCCCCAGCATTTT. Supplemented by reference TRBV18 and TRBJ1-5, the full variable domain reads NAGVMQNPRHLVRRRGQEARLRCSPMKGHSHVYWYRQLPEEGLKFMVYLQKENIIDESGMPKERFSAEFPKEGPSILRIQQVVRGDSAAYFCASSQHYNQPQHFGDGTRLSIL.

This clone was detected only a few times. This chain joins TRBV4-3 and TRBJ1-5; no clear D. V shed 0 bases and J shed 7 bases, with 10 bases lying between them. The CDR3 has 14 amino acids. Germline CDR1 reads LGHNA; CDR2 reads YSLEER. CDR3 loop: CASSQDPGRQPQHF. CDR3 nucleotide sequence: TGCGCCAGCAGCCAAGATCCGGGTCGGCAGCCCCAGCATTTT.

The V gene is TRBV18, the J gene TRBJ2-1; TRBD2 matches 9 bases. Germline V gene sequence: CDR1 KGHSH, CDR2 LQKENI. Trimming at V came to 1 base and at J to 6 bases, leaving 13 bases not matched to a gene. The CDR3 is 18 amino acids. CDR3 DNA: TGTGCCAGCTCACCACTCCGCGGTAGGTTGCGGGGGGGCAATGAGCAGTTCTTC. Its protein is CASSPLRGRLRGGNEQFF.

The chain uses TRBV18 and TRBJ2-3, with unresolved D. CDR3 length: 12 amino acids. Per germline, CDR1 KGHSH and CDR2 LQKENI. V was trimmed by 6 bases and J by 0 bases, leaving 4 bases between them. The CDR3 coding sequence is TGTGCCAGCTCTCTCAGCACAGATACGCAGTATTTT. Its translation: CASSLSTDTQYF.

This sequence joins TRBV6-6 and TRBJ1-5, with no clear D. CDR1 and CDR2 from the germline V gene are MNHNY and SVGAGI (reference sequence). This CDR3 has 15 residues. Trimming cost V 2 bases and J 7 bases, with 15 bases left between them. CDR3 protein: CASSYRPGGGQPQHF. For the CDR3, the DNA is TGTGCCAGCAGTTACCGGCCAGGTGGTGGCCAGCCCCAGCATTTT.

J is TRBJ1-5 and V is TRBV5-6; D might be TRBD1 (5 bases). Germline V gives CDR1 SGHDT, CDR2 YYEEEE. V dropped 3 bases and J dropped 1 base, with 14 bases sitting between them. CDR3 length: 16 amino acids. The CDR3 protein is CASSSLQGVSNQPQHF. CDR3 in DNA: TGTGCCAGCAGCTCCCTCCAAGGGGTGAGCAATCAGCCCCAGCATTTT.

V and J are TRBV4-3 and TRBJ1-4; no reliable D call. Germline loops: CDR1 LGHNA, CDR2 YSLEER. This CDR3 contains 15 residues. Trimming removed 0 bases at V and 5 bases at J, with 10 bases between. CDR3 residues: CASSQDGGKNEKLFF. CDR3 DNA: TGCGCCAGCAGCCAAGATGGCGGGAAGAATGAAAAACTGTTTTTT.